This T cell receptor beta chain was documented in a study of T cell repertoires in cytomegalovirus infection. Study background: From public TCR beta signatures came an indication of both CMV infection and matching HLA type.

TCRdb reanalysed the reads using MiXCR and keeps one entry per CDR3 protein. This sample has roughly 46,000 distinct CDR3 sequences, with approximately 22% found just once. This clonotype was picked up a small number of times. What it recognizes is unknown. Germline V gene data show CDR1 as MNHEY and CDR2 as SVGAGI. Between the trimmed V and J ends, which lost 6 bases and 1 base, there was a span of 17 bases. The length of the CDR3 is 16 residues. Material: PBMCs, sequenced either directly or after in vitro stimulation (not recorded which). This clonotype was obtained from a human donor in good health (CMV status not recorded). Some clones in this sample may be carry-over from other donors' samples. The chain combines TRBV6-5 with TRBJ2-3, with D perhaps TRBD2 (6 bases). CDR3 sequence: CASRRGTSLGTDTQYF. CDR3 bases: TGTGCCAGCAGGCGGGGCACCTCTCTTGGCACAGATACGCAGTATTTT.